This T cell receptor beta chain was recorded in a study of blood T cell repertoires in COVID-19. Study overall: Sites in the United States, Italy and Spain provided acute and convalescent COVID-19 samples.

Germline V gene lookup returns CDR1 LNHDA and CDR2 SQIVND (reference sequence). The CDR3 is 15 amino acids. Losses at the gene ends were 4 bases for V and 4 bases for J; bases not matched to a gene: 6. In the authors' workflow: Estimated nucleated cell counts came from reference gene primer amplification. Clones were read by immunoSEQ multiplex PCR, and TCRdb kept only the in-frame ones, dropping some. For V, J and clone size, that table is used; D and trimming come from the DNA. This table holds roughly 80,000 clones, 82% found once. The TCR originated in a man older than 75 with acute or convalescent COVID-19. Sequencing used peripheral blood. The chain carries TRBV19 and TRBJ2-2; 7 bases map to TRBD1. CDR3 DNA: TGTGCCAGTAGTACAAGGGGGCTGGGCACCGGGGAGCTGTTTTTT. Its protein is CASSTRGLGTGELFF.